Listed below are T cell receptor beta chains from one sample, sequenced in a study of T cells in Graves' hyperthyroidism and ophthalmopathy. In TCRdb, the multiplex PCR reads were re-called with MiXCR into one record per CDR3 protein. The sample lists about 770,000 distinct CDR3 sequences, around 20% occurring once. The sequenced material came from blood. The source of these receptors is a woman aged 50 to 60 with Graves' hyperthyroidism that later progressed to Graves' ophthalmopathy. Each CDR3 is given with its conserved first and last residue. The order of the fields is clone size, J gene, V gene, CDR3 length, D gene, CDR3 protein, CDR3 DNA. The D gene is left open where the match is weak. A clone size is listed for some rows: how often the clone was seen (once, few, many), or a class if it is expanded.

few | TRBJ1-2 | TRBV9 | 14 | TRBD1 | CASSPRQGAYGYTF | TGTGCCAGCAGCCCACGACAGGGGGCCTATGGCTACACCTTC
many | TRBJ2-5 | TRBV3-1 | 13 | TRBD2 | CASGGGALETQYF | TGTGCCAGCGGCGGGGGGGCGTTAGAGACCCAGTACTTC
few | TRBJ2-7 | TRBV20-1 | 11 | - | CSARMSREQYF | TGCAGTGCTAGAATGTCTCGCGAGCAGTACTTC
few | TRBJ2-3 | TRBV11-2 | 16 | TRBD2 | CASRPLSGASTDTQYF | TGTGCCAGCAGACCTCTTAGCGGGGCTAGCACAGATACGCAGTATTTT
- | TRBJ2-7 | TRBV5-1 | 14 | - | CASSPISGSYEQYF | TGCGCCAGCAGCCCGATTTCAGGGTCCTACGAGCAGTACTTC
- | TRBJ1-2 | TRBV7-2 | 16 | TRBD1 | CASSLDETGWNYGYTF | TGTGCCAGCAGCTTAGATGAGACAGGGTGGAACTATGGCTACACCTTC
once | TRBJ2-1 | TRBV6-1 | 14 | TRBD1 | CASSVQGAYNEQFF | TGTGCCAGCAGTGTACAGGGGGCATACAATGAGCAGTTCTTC
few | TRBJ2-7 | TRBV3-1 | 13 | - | CASSPGTLHEQYF | TGTGCCAGCAGCCCCGGGACACTCCACGAGCAGTACTTC
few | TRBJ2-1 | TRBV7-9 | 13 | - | CASSSRELGEQFF | TGTGCCAGCAGCTCCCGGGAGTTGGGCGAGCAGTTCTTC
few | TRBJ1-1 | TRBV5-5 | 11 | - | CASSNTGGAFF | TGTGCCAGCAGCAACACAGGTGGAGCTTTCTTT
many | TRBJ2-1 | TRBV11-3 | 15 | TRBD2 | CASSLGGSRNNEQFF | TGTGCCAGCAGCTTAGGCGGGAGCCGGAACAATGAGCAGTTCTTC
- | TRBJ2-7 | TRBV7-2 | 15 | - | CASSVGRGASYEQYF | TGTGCCAGCAGCGTAGGACGGGGGGCCTCCTACGAGCAGTACTTC
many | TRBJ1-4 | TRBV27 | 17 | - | CASSSETPLESNEKLFF | TGTGCCAGCAGTTCCGAAACCCCGCTAGAATCTAATGAAAAACTGTTTTTT
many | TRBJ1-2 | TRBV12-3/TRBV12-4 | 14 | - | CASNFPGHNYGYTF | TGTGCCAGCAATTTCCCCGGACACAACTATGGCTACACCTTC
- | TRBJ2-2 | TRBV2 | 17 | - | CASRRNAGAQNTGELFF | TGTGCCAGCAGGAGGAACGCAGGGGCTCAGAACACCGGGGAGCTGTTTTTT
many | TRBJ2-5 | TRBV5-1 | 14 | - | CASSLSRTRETQYF | TGCGCCAGCAGCTTGAGCCGAACCCGGGAGACCCAGTACTTC
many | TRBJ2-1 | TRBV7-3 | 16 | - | CASSRSGGTNYNEQFF | TGTGCCAGCAGCCGCAGCGGTGGCACCAACTACAATGAGCAGTTCTTC
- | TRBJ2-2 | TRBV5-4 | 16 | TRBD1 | CASSFLRGRRTGELFF | TGTGCCAGCAGCTTCTTGAGGGGGCGCCGGACCGGGGAGCTGTTTTTT
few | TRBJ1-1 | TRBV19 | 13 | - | CASSMSGAAEAFF | TGTGCCAGTAGTATGTCGGGGGCTGCTGAAGCTTTCTTT
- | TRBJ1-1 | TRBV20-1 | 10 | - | CSAQLAAASF | TGCAGTGCCCAACTTGCGGCCGCTTCCTTT
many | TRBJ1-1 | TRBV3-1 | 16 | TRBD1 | CASSQEWGQMNTEAFF | TGTGCCAGCAGCCAAGAGTGGGGACAGATGAACACTGAAGCTTTCTTT
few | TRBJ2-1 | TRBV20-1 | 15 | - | CSAASTRQSDNEQFF | TGCAGTGCTGCCTCTACCCGACAGAGTGACAATGAGCAGTTCTTC
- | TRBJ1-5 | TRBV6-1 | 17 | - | CASSEFSVANSNQPQHF | TGTGCCAGCAGTGAATTCTCGGTCGCAAATAGCAATCAGCCCCAGCATTTT
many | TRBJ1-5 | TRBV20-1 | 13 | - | CSATQGSNQPQHF | TGCAGTGCTACCCAGGGGTCTAATCAGCCCCAGCATTTT
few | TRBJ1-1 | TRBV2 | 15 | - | CASTPLTGMNTEAFF | TGTGCCAGCACCCCTCTGACAGGCATGAACACTGAAGCTTTCTTT
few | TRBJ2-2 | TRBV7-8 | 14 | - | CASSWPGNTGELFF | TGTGCCAGCAGCTGGCCAGGGAACACCGGGGAGCTGTTTTTT
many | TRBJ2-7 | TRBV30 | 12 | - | CAWNSDSYEQYF | TGTGCCTGGAATAGTGATTCCTACGAGCAGTACTTC
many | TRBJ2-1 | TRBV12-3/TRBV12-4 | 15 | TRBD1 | CASIGQGSSYNEQFF | TGTGCCAGCATCGGACAGGGAAGCTCCTACAATGAGCAGTTCTTC
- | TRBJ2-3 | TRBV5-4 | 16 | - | CASSWGGRFGTDTQYF | TGTGCCAGCAGCTGGGGGGGCAGGTTTGGCACAGATACGCAGTATTTT
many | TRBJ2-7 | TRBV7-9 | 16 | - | CASSSTGTLVSYEQYF | TGTGCCAGCAGCTCTACCGGGACTCTTGTCTCCTACGAGCAGTACTTC
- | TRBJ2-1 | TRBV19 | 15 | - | CASIGGVTINNEQFF | TGTGCCAGTATAGGCGGGGTAACGATAAACAATGAGCAGTTCTTC
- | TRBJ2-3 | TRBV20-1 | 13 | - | CSAGGGGTDTQYF | TGCAGTGCTGGGGGTGGGGGGACAGATACGCAGTATTTT
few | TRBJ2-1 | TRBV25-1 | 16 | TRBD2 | CASSEYERGGYNEQFF | TGTGCCAGCAGTGAATACGAGCGGGGGGGGTACAATGAGCAGTTCTTC
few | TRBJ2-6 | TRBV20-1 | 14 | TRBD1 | CSATGASGANVLTF | TGCAGTGCAACAGGGGCTTCTGGGGCCAACGTCCTGACTTTC
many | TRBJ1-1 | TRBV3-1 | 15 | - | CASSQNLAENTEAFF | TGTGCCAGCAGCCAAAATCTGGCGGAGAACACTGAAGCTTTCTTT
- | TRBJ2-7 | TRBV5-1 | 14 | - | CASSPRTGVREQYF | TGCGCCAGCAGCCCTAGGACTGGTGTAAGAGAGCAGTACTTC
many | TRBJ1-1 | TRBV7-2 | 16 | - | CASSLAGLRANTEAFF | TGTGCCAGCAGCTTAGCTGGCCTTCGGGCGAACACTGAAGCTTTCTTT
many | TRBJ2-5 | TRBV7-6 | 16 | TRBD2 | CASSLLPTSGGETQYF | TGTGCCAGCAGCTTACTCCCTACTAGCGGGGGTGAGACCCAGTACTTC
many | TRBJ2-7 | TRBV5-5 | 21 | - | CASSLETFGRQLPIFSYEQYF | TGTGCCAGCAGCTTGGAGACGTTTGGCAGGCAGCTACCTATTTTCTCCTACGAGCAGTACTTC
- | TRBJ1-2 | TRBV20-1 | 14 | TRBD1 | CSASQGAKSYGYTF | TGCAGTGCTAGCCAGGGGGCGAAGAGCTATGGCTACACCTTC
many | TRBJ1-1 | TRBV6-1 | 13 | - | CASSEPSPLLAFF | TGTGCCAGCAGTGAACCCAGTCCCCTGCTCGCTTTCTTT
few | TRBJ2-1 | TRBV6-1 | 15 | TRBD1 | CASSEADRLYNEQFF | TGTGCCAGCAGTGAAGCGGACAGGTTGTACAATGAGCAGTTCTTC
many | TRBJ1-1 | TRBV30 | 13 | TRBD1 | CAWGTGWNTEAFF | TGTGCCTGGGGGACAGGCTGGAACACTGAAGCTTTCTTT
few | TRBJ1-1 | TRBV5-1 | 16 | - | CASSQGRLASNTEAFF | TGCGCCAGCAGCCAGGGACGGTTGGCGTCGAACACTGAAGCTTTCTTT
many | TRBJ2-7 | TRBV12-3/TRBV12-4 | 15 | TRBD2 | CASSNLAGGTYEQYF | TGTGCCAGCAGTAACCTAGCGGGGGGGACCTACGAGCAGTACTTC
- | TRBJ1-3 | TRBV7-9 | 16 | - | CASSIATRISGNTIYF | TGTGCCAGCAGCATCGCGACACGGATCTCTGGAAACACCATATATTTT
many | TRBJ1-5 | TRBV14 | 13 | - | CASSQGLTQPQHF | TGTGCCAGCAGCCAGGGTTTGACTCAGCCCCAGCATTTT
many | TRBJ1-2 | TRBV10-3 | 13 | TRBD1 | CAISEQGAGGYTF | TGTGCCATCAGTGAGCAGGGGGCGGGTGGCTACACCTTC
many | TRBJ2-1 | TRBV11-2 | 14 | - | CASSFRLDYNEQFF | TGTGCCAGCAGCTTCAGACTAGACTACAATGAGCAGTTCTTC
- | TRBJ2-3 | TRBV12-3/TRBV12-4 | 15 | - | CASSLGRPSTDTQYF | TGTGCCAGCAGTCTCGGTCGGCCTAGCACAGATACGCAGTATTTT
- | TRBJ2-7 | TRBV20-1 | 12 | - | CSAGRRSEEQYF | TGCAGTGCTGGGAGGCGGTCCGAGGAGCAGTACTTC
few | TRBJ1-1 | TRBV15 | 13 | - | CATSREGVTEAFF | TGTGCCACCAGCAGAGAAGGGGTCACTGAAGCTTTCTTT
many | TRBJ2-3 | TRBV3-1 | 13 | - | CASSPVRPDTQYF | TGTGCCAGCAGCCCTGTAAGGCCAGATACGCAGTATTTT
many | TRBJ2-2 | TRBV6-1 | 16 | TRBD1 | CASSPLGTGGTGELFF | TGTGCCAGCAGTCCTCTCGGGACAGGGGGCACCGGGGAGCTGTTTTTT